The 16 T cell receptor beta chains reported below all come from one sample, sequenced in a study of T cell repertoires in cytomegalovirus infection. TCRdb analysed the reads with MiXCR anew, one entry per CDR3 protein. The sample yields fewer than 200,000 distinct CDR3 sequences, about 21% seen once. Sequencing was performed on PBMCs. The receptors come from a human donor in good health (CMV status not recorded). Some clones in this sample may be carry-over from other donors' samples.

This clonotype has just a few counts. The chain carries TRBV5-1 and TRBJ1-4; D is ambiguous. The CDR3 length is 14 residues. CDR1 and CDR2 from the germline V gene are SGHRS and YFSETQ. Trimming pared 3 bases from V and 0 bases from J, leaving 6 bases between. The CDR3 nucleotides are TGCGCCAGCAGCTCTGGGACAACTAATGAAAAACTGTTTTTT. Translation: CASSSGTTNEKLFF.

The V gene is TRBV7-2, the J gene TRBJ1-1, with D perhaps matching TRBD1 (5 bases). V was shortened by 5 bases and J by 5 bases, with 15 bases between the two germline ends. This CDR3 is built from 14 residues. Germline CDR1 SGHTA, CDR2 FQGNSA. CDR3: CASSQGLGNTEAFF. The CDR3 nucleotides are TGTGCCAGCAGCCAGGGCCTCGGGAATACTGAAGCTTTCTTT. Full variable domain (missing parts from reference TRBV7-2 and TRBJ1-1): GAGVSQSPSNKVTEKGKDVELRCDPISGHTALYWYRQSLGQGLEFLIYFQGNSAPDKSGLPSDRFSAERTGGSVSTLTIQRTQQEDSAVYLCASSQGLGNTEAFFGQGTRLTVV.

The table lists this clonotype with many counts. The chain carries TRBV4-1 and TRBJ1-2; D ambiguous. Per germline, CDR1 MGHRA and CDR2 YSYEKL. V lost 0 bases and J 6 bases, leaving 14 bases between the germline ends. The CDR3 is made up of 15 amino acids. CDR3 sequence reads: CASSQDPAITHGYTF. CDR3 nucleotide sequence: TGCGCCAGCAGCCAAGACCCAGCTATCACACATGGCTACACCTTC.

Many counts were recorded for this clonotype. J is TRBJ2-7 and V is TRBV12-3 or TRBV12-4, with TRBD1 matching over 8 bases. V was pared by 2 bases and J by 5 bases, with 5 bases of the junction left unmatched. The CDR3 extends over 14 amino acids. Written as DNA, the CDR3 is TGTGCCAGCAGTTTAAACAGGGGGAGCAACGAGCAGTACTTC. It codes for CASSLNRGSNEQYF.

This clonotype has only a few counts. The chain has TRBV28 and TRBJ1-5; a possible D gene is TRBD1 (5 bases). Trimming took off 1 base at V and 1 base at J, with 14 bases between the two ends. The CDR3 totals 17 residues. Germline V gene sequence: CDR1 MDHEN, CDR2 SYDVKM. This CDR3 reads CASSLYSGGVSNQPQHF. CDR3 bases: TGTGCCAGCAGTTTATACTCCGGAGGGGTGAGCAATCAGCCCCAGCATTTT. The full variable domain, with the rest looked up from reference TRBV28 and TRBJ1-5, is DVKVTQSSRYLVKRTGEKVFLECVQDMDHENMFWYRQDPGLGLRLIYFSYDVKMKEKGDIPEGYSVSREKKERFSLILESASTNQTSMYLCASSLYSGGVSNQPQHFGDGTRLSIL.

This clonotype came up many times. The rearrangement uses TRBV7-9 and TRBJ2-1; D may be TRBD1 (6 bases). The CDR3 runs to 13 residues. Trimming removed 5 bases from V and 6 bases from J, with 11 bases in between. Germline CDR1 and CDR2: SEHNR and FQNEAQ (reference sequence). The CDR3 protein is CASSTTGPNEQFF. The DNA of the CDR3 is TGTGCCAGCAGCACTACAGGGCCCAATGAGCAGTTCTTC. Variable domain in full (rest from reference TRBV7-9 and TRBJ2-1): DTGVSQNPRHKITKRGQNVTFRCDPISEHNRLYWYRQTLGQGPEFLTYFQNEAQLEKSRLLSDRFSAERPKGSFSTLEIQRTEQGDSAMYLCASSTTGPNEQFFGPGTRLTVL.

The chain joins TRBV19 to TRBJ2-1, with D maybe TRBD1 (7 bases). The CDR3 covers 15 residues. The germline V gene encodes CDR1 LNHDA and CDR2 SQIVND (reference sequence). Trimming removed 4 bases at V and 4 bases at J, with 14 bases between. CDR3 sequence reads: CASSNDQGGYNEQFF. Written as DNA, the CDR3 is TGTGCCAGTAGTAACGACCAGGGGGGTTACAATGAGCAGTTCTTC.

The CDR3 nucleotides are TGCGCCAGCAGCTTTCTAGCGGGAGTCGAAGATGAGCAGTTCTTC. Translating it yields CASSFLAGVEDEQFF. The V gene is TRBV5-1, the J gene TRBJ2-1; 10 nucleotides align to TRBD2. Unmatched junction bases numbered 7, after V lost 2 bases and J lost 8 bases. The CDR3 consists of 15 residues. Per the germline V gene, CDR1 is SGHRS and CDR2 is YFSETQ.

This rearrangement joins TRBV29-1 to TRBJ2-3, with D perhaps TRBD2 (5 bases). V gave up 0 bases and J gave up 2 bases, with 12 bases separating them. Germline assignment: CDR1 SQVTM and CDR2 ANQGSEA. This CDR3 is 15 amino acids long. The CDR3 sequence is CSVEEASGNTDTQYF. In DNA, the CDR3 is TGCAGCGTTGAAGAGGCGAGCGGCAACACAGATACGCAGTATTTT.

The table lists this clonotype with a few counts. J is TRBJ1-4 and V is TRBV13; unclear D gene. This CDR3 has 17 residues. V was shortened by 0 bases and J by 0 bases, with 11 bases between the two germline ends. CDR1 is PRHDT and CDR2 is FYEKMQ in the germline V gene (reference sequence). For the CDR3, the DNA is TGTGCCAGCAGCTTAGGCTCCCGCCGAGCAACTAATGAAAAACTGTTTTTT. It is translated as CASSLGSRRATNEKLFF.

This clonotype occurred a few times. The rearrangement uses TRBV28 and TRBJ1-6; 8 nucleotides match TRBD1. V lost 6 bases to trimming and J lost 6 bases; unmatched junction nucleotides: 7. CDR3 length: 15 amino acids. CDR1 is MDHEN, CDR2 SYDVKM, per germline. CDR3 in amino acids: CASRTGQGSNSPLHF. In DNA, the CDR3 is TGTGCCAGCAGAACCGGACAGGGCAGTAATTCACCCCTCCACTTT. Full variable domain (missing parts from reference TRBV28 and TRBJ1-6): DVKVTQSSRYLVKRTGEKVFLECVQDMDHENMFWYRQDPGLGLRLIYFSYDVKMKEKGDIPEGYSVSREKKERFSLILESASTNQTSMYLCASRTGQGSNSPLHFGNGTRLTVT.

The chain joins TRBV29-1 to TRBJ1-2; possible D gene TRBD1, 5 bases. Germline V CDR1 and CDR2: SQVTM, ANQGSEA. V lost 4 bases and J 7 bases, leaving 10 bases between the germline ends. The CDR3 sequence is 11 residues long. The CDR3 DNA is TGCAGCGTTGGAGGAGGGGCTGGCTACACCTTC. Translated, it gives CSVGGGAGYTF.

This clonotype was counted between two and nine times. The rearrangement joins TRBV12-3 or TRBV12-4 to TRBJ2-5; 12 nucleotides match TRBD2. CDR3 size: 14 residues. The J segment lost 4 bases and the V segment lost 5 bases, leaving 2 bases of the junction unmatched. The CDR3 region is CASSATSGGETQYF. The CDR3 DNA is TGTGCCAGCAGTGCGACTAGCGGGGGAGAGACCCAGTACTTC.

This clonotype showed up many times. The CDR3 DNA reads TGTGCCAGCAGTTTTGGCATGAACACTGAAGCTTTCTTT. Its protein product is CASSFGMNTEAFF. This sequence joins TRBV12-3 or TRBV12-4 and TRBJ1-1; no clear D gene. Trimming shortened V by 3 bases and J by 0 bases, and 5 bases separated the two germline ends. This CDR3 has 13 residues.

V is TRBV5-1 and J is TRBJ2-1, with D unclear. CDR1 is SGHRS, CDR2 YFSETQ, per germline. The CDR3 is 15 residues long. V dropped 4 bases and J dropped 0 bases, with 11 bases sitting between them. The CDR3 here is CASSPQQSSYNEQFF. DNA for the CDR3: TGCGCCAGCAGCCCACAGCAGAGCTCCTACAATGAGCAGTTCTTC.

The sample holds many counts of this clonotype. The chain combines TRBV6-6 with TRBJ1-3; D ambiguous. The germline gives CDR1 MNHNY, CDR2 SVGAGI (reference sequence). The CDR3 loop spans 16 amino acids. Trimming shortened V by 4 bases and J by 0 bases, and 13 bases separated the two germline ends. CDR3 nucleotides: TGTGCCAGCAGTTTCGGGCCGCCCTCCTCTGGAAACACCATATATTTT. Translating gives CASSFGPPSSGNTIYF.